Many counts were recorded for the clone carrying this TCR beta chain. Its matching antigen is unknown. The unsorted libraries were produced from 2 million PBMCs held at -80 C. The data are from a study of neurological immune-mediated disorders. General study findings and limits: HTLV-1-associated myelopathy led in TCR clonal expansion, while multiple sclerosis ranked lowest, below healthy controls.

V dropped 2 bases and J dropped 1 base, with 13 bases sitting between them. The CDR3 is 17 residues long. Germline loops: CDR1 SGHTS, CDR2 YDEGEE. By 5'RACE with 10-nucleotide random UMIs, the cDNA was made. The yield of each sequencing run was over 190 million TCR-beta sequences from 15-18 subjects. Using its own MiXCR run on the 5' RACE reads, TCRdb lists one record per CDR3 protein. The sample carries roughly 50,000 distinct CDR3 sequences, more than 9.5% recorded once. The sample comprised PBMCs. The TCR was taken from a woman aged 55-70 years with HTLV-1-associated myelopathy (HAM/TSP). The chain has TRBV5-8 and TRBJ2-6; perhaps TRBD1 as D (5 bases). The CDR3 DNA reads as TGTGCCAGCAGCTTCTACAGGATTACATCTGGGGCCAACGTCCTGACTTTC. Translating gives CASSFYRITSGANVLTF.